This T cell receptor beta chain is drawn from a study of shared clonotypes between healthy human individuals. Method: immunoSEQ multiplex PCR; TCRdb's copy keeps in-frame clones and lacks some. The repertoire holds about 1.5 million clones, with around 98% as singletons. V lost 5 bases and J 6 bases, leaving 6 bases between the germline ends. The CDR3 covers 11 residues. Germline-derived CDR1 and CDR2 are LNHDA and SQIVND (reference sequence). This TCR came from a man aged 30-40 years in good health. The sequenced sample consisted of naive CD4+ T cells sorted from blood. Documented subset: CD45RA+ positively selected. The rearrangement links TRBV19 to TRBJ2-3; no firm D call. CDR3 bases: TGTGCCAGTAGTGTGGGGGATACGCAGTATTTT. Protein sequence: CASSVGDTQYF. Drawing the rest from reference TRBV19 and TRBJ2-3, the complete variable domain is DGGITQSPKYLFRKEGQNVTLSCEQNLNHDAMYWYRQDPGQGLRLIYYSQIVNDFQKGDIAEGYSVSREKKESFPLTVTSAQKNPTAFYLCASSVGDTQYFGPGTRLTVL.